The 10 T cell receptor beta chains below were found in one sample sequenced in a study of CD8 T cells in Susac syndrome (dated 2019 in TCRdb). Library preparation used the immunoSEQ multiplex PCR assay. RNA was extracted using the RNeasy kit, and about 0.45 to 1 microgram was reverse transcribed with random hexamers. Starting from the raw public reads, TCRdb applied fastp trimming at Q25, assembled clones with MiXCR and retained in-frame beta chains. One record per CDR3 amino acid sequence lists the most common genes and DNA. The sample data list 150,000 to 200,000 distinct CDR3 sequences, and about 93% of these were observed just once. Roughly 0.13% of the sample comes from the top ten. The sample taken for sequencing was CD4+ T cells from PBMCs. The receptors were gathered from a human donor in good health.

The rearrangement uses TRBV7-2 and TRBJ1-1, with 8 bases that match TRBD1. The length of the CDR3 is 14 residues. V shed 3 bases and J 1 base; nucleotides not matched to a gene: 1. The germline V gene has CDR1 SGHTA and CDR2 FQGNSA. The CDR3 coding sequence is TGTGCCAGCAGCTTTCAGGGGGCGAACACTGAAGCTTTCTTT. The encoded protein is CASSFQGANTEAFF. The full variable domain, its missing parts supplied by reference TRBV7-2 and TRBJ1-1, is GAGVSQSPSNKVTEKGKDVELRCDPISGHTALYWYRQSLGQGLEFLIYFQGNSAPDKSGLPSDRFSAERTGGSVSTLTIQRTQQEDSAVYLCASSFQGANTEAFFGQGTRLTVV.

V gene TRBV4-1 combines with J gene TRBJ2-3, with 8 bases matching TRBD1. CDR1 is MGHRA, CDR2 YSYEKL, per germline. Unmatched junction bases numbered 11, after V lost 6 bases and J lost 0 bases. The CDR3 consists of 17 residues. The CDR3 reads CASRHIDRGRSTDTQYF. The CDR3 nucleotides are TGCGCCAGCAGACATATAGACAGGGGACGAAGCACAGATACGCAGTATTTT.

J is TRBJ1-2 and V is TRBV5-6; D is uncertain. The V end was cut by 0 bases, the J end by 4 bases, with 13 bases between. Germline lookup yields CDR1 SGHDT and CDR2 YYEEEE. The CDR3 sequence is 15 residues long. CDR3 in DNA: TGTGCCAGCAGCTTGGGTCAGACCGCGATCTATGGCTACACCTTC. Encoded protein: CASSLGQTAIYGYTF.

V and J are TRBV6-5 and TRBJ1-4, with 7 positions matching TRBD1. V lost 5 bases, J lost 4 bases, and 4 bases stayed unmatched. Germline V gene lookup returns CDR1 MNHEY and CDR2 SVGAGI. The CDR3 runs 14 residues. The CDR3 nucleotides are TGTGCCAGCAGTCCACAGGGGTATAATGAAAAACTGTTTTTT. Translation gives CASSPQGYNEKLFF.

The genes are TRBV12-3 or TRBV12-4 and TRBJ2-5; 8 bases line up with TRBD1. The J segment lost 5 bases and the V segment lost 5 bases, leaving 16 bases of the junction unmatched. The CDR3 sequence is 17 residues long. The CDR3 DNA reads as TGTGCCAGCAGTCCCCAGAGACAGGGGCCTCGAGGGGAGACCCAGTACTTC. Translated: CASSPQRQGPRGETQYF.

V and J are TRBV29-1 and TRBJ2-1; no clear D gene. Germline CDR1 reads SQVTM; CDR2 reads ANQGSEA. This CDR3 is built from 12 residues. V lost 6 bases and J lost 1, with 7 bases in between. CDR3 bases: TGCAGCGTCTGCTTTTCCTACAATGAGCAGTTCTTC. Translated: CSVCFSYNEQFF.

This sequence joins TRBV6-5 and TRBJ2-7; 8 positions match TRBD1. The CDR3 totals 13 residues. Trimming took 6 bases from V and 3 from J; bases not matched to a gene: 4. Germline V gives CDR1 MNHEY, CDR2 SVGAGI. This CDR3 reads CASRPGQGYEQYF. Written as DNA, the CDR3 is TGTGCCAGCAGGCCAGGACAGGGCTACGAGCAGTACTTC.

The gene calls are TRBV19 and TRBJ2-7, with D possibly called TRBD1 or TRBD2 (6 bases each). This CDR3 spans 11 amino acids. Trimming left V 8 bases short and J 3 bases short, with 8 bases between. The germline CDR1 and CDR2 sequences are LNHDA and SQIVND (reference sequence). The CDR3 sequence: CASGGGYEQYF. The DNA of the CDR3 is TGTGCCAGTGGAGGGGGCTACGAGCAGTACTTC.

V gene TRBV18 combines with J gene TRBJ2-3, with a tentative D call TRBD2 (5 bases). Germline V CDR1 and CDR2: KGHSH, LQKENI. V lost 5 bases, J lost 2 bases, and 11 bases lay in between. The CDR3 sequence is 14 residues long. CDR3 sequence reads: CASSAEDPTDTQYF. CDR3 DNA sequence: TGTGCCAGCTCAGCGGAGGACCCCACAGATACGCAGTATTTT.

The chain has TRBV18 and TRBJ1-2; D is unclear. Trimming removed 3 bases from V and 6 bases from J, with 14 bases in between. CDR3 size: 14 residues. Germline V gene lookup returns CDR1 KGHSH and CDR2 LQKENI. The CDR3 bases are TGTGCCAGCTCACCTTCTAGAGAGAACGATGGCTACACCTTC. Translating it yields CASSPSRENDGYTF.